This T cell receptor (beta chain) came from a study of cytomegalovirus exposure and HLA in healthy donors. Study background: Genotyping showed 75% to 90% of roughly 400 donors falling in the Caucasian-associated ancestry cluster. General observations from the study: Segments of the TCR beta V type were, in most cases, productive about 87% or about 30% of the time in an earlier analysis. In a later analysis, TCR beta V- and J-gene trimming was associated with a missense DCLRE1C variant. TCR beta sequences reportedly predicted the HLA-A and HLA-B alleles of most subjects accurately.

Primers included in the PCR were 60 Vbeta and 13 Jbeta primers. Clones were read by immunoSEQ multiplex PCR, and TCRdb kept only the in-frame ones, dropping some. The table lists hundreds of thousands of clones, approximately 70% of them singletons. The germline gives CDR1 SEHNR, CDR2 FQNEAQ (reference sequence). The CDR3 totals 14 residues. Comments on this clone: Its antigen remains unidentified.

This receptor was identified in a female donor in good health and CMV-seronegative. Sequencing used PBMCs. This chain links TRBV7-9 with TRBJ2-3; the match to TRBD2 covers 16 bases. In DNA form, the CDR3 reads TGTGCAACGGGACTAGCGGGAGGGACAGATACGCAGTATTTT. As protein: CATGLAGGTDTQYF.